This is a list of T cell receptor beta chains from one sample in a study of post-analysis software for immune sequencing data. TCRdb ran MiXCR on the PCR reads and lists one entry per CDR3 protein. Here the sample spans roughly 700,000 distinct CDR3 sequences, 30% being singletons. Sequenced input: blood. Receptors were obtained from a girl aged 10 to 17 with multiple sclerosis. Each CDR3 is given with its conserved first and last residue. The D gene is left open where the match is weak. The size of a clone is reported for some rows only, either as once, few or many, or as a class for expanded clones.

J	V	D	size	CDR3	DNA
TRBJ2-3	TRBV12-3/TRBV12-4	TRBD2	NA	CASSLRLAGGPFPARTSADTQYF	TGTGCCAGCAGTTTACGGCTAGCGGGAGGGCCTTTTCCGGCGCGTACGAGCGCAGATACGCAGTATTTT
TRBJ1-5	TRBV12-3/TRBV12-4	NA	few	CAGSLVGEGNQPQHF	TGTGCCGGCAGTTTAGTGGGGGAGGGCAATCAGCCCCAGCATTTT
TRBJ2-3	TRBV5-5	TRBD1	once	CASSLSIGGTGSATQYF	TGTGCCAGCAGCTTGTCGATCGGCGGGACAGGTAGCGCTACGCAGTATTTT
TRBJ2-1	TRBV27	NA	NA	CASDSGFGNEQFF	TGTGCCAGCGACTCAGGGTTTGGGAATGAGCAGTTCTTC
TRBJ2-3	TRBV15	TRBD1	NA	CATSSLGQGADTQYF	TGTGCCACCAGCAGCTTAGGCCAGGGGGCAGATACGCAGTATTTT
TRBJ1-6	TRBV6-1	NA	NA	CASSEGRHGSSYNSPLHF	TGTGCCAGCAGCGAGGGACGACATGGAAGCTCCTATAATTCACCCCTCCACTTT
TRBJ2-5	TRBV4-3	TRBD1	NA	CASSQGQGAFRDQETQYF	TGCGCCAGCAGCCAGGGACAGGGGGCATTCAGGGACCAAGAGACCCAGTACTTC
TRBJ1-5	TRBV9	NA	NA	CASSVGLGNQPQHF	TGTGCCAGCAGCGTAGGTCTGGGGAATCAGCCCCAGCATTTT
TRBJ1-5	TRBV12-3/TRBV12-4	NA	NA	CASTGQNQPQHF	TGTGCCAGCACCGGACAGAATCAGCCCCAGCATTTT
TRBJ2-3	TRBV7-2	NA	NA	CASSLRPGTLTDTQYF	TGTGCCAGCAGCTTACGGCCCGGGACCCTCACAGATACGCAGTATTTT
TRBJ2-2	TRBV6-4	TRBD2	few	CASSDWEGNTGELFF	TGTGCCAGCAGTGACTGGGAGGGGAACACCGGGGAGCTGTTTTTT
TRBJ2-1	TRBV24-1	NA	few	CATSDRSGTSWDEQFF	TGTGCCACCAGTGACCGCTCCGGGACCTCATGGGATGAGCAGTTCTTC
TRBJ2-5	TRBV3-1	NA	once	CASSQDMGRQETQYF	TGTGCCAGCAGCCAAGATATGGGGCGGCAGGAGACCCAGTACTTC
TRBJ2-1	TRBV5-1	TRBD1	NA	CASSLTGGGTYNEQFF	TGCGCCAGCAGCCTCACAGGGGGCGGCACCTACAATGAGCAGTTCTTC
TRBJ2-3	TRBV12-3/TRBV12-4	NA	many	CASSLRADGTDTQYF	TGTGCCAGCAGTTTGCGAGCGGATGGTACAGATACGCAGTATTTT
TRBJ1-2	TRBV9	NA	NA	CASSVAIRGGYTF	TGTGCCAGCAGCGTAGCCATACGAGGCGGCTACACCTTC
TRBJ1-2	TRBV29-1	NA	NA	CSVEGRQKNYGYTF	TGCAGCGTTGAAGGACGACAGAAGAACTATGGCTACACCTTC
TRBJ2-7	TRBV28	NA	many	CASSLRGTYEQYF	TGTGCCAGCAGTTTGCGGGGTACCTACGAGCAGTACTTC
TRBJ1-2	TRBV29-1	TRBD1	few	CSVDRGLYYGYTF	TGCAGCGTTGATAGGGGGCTCTACTATGGCTACACCTTC
TRBJ2-5	TRBV10-3	NA	NA	CAISELAGEETQYF	TGTGCCATCAGTGAGTTGGCAGGGGAGGAGACCCAGTACTTC
TRBJ1-1	TRBV28	NA	few	CASSLEQEYEAFF	TGTGCCAGCAGTTTGGAGCAGGAGTACGAAGCTTTCTTT
TRBJ2-5	TRBV29-1	NA	few	CSVLGGIIKETQYF	TGCAGCGTTCTTGGGGGGATAATCAAAGAGACCCAGTACTTC
TRBJ1-1	TRBV6-6	NA	NA	CASAQPGHFTEAFF	TGTGCCAGCGCCCAGCCGGGACACTTCACTGAAGCTTTCTTT
TRBJ1-5	TRBV12-3/TRBV12-4	NA	NA	CASSFGAGGKNQPQHF	TGTGCCAGCAGTTTCGGAGCAGGAGGGAAAAATCAGCCCCAGCATTTT
TRBJ2-3	TRBV7-2	NA	few	CASSQGGKGGPGVRTDTQYF	TGTGCCAGCAGCCAAGGGGGGAAGGGGGGGCCTGGAGTTCGTACAGATACGCAGTATTTT
TRBJ2-7	TRBV6-2/TRBV6-3	NA	NA	CAALRRSGPYEQYF	TGCGCCGCCTTACGACGGAGCGGGCCCTACGAGCAGTACTTC
TRBJ2-2	TRBV9	NA	few	CASSGAGYTGELFF	TGTGCCAGCAGCGGGGCCGGATACACCGGGGAGCTGTTTTTT
TRBJ2-1	TRBV29-1	TRBD2	many	CSVERPGGGDEQFF	TGCAGCGTTGAACGACCGGGAGGAGGCGATGAGCAGTTCTTC
TRBJ2-6	TRBV10-2	NA	many	CASYWDAASGANVLTF	TGCGCCAGTTATTGGGATGCAGCCTCTGGGGCCAACGTCCTGACTTTC
TRBJ2-6	TRBV5-6	NA	NA	CASSLLASSGANVLTF	TGTGCCAGCAGCTTGCTAGCCAGCTCTGGGGCCAACGTCCTGACTTTC
TRBJ2-7	TRBV5-1	TRBD1	many	CASSLTGDYEQYF	TGCGCCAGCAGCTTGACAGGGGACTACGAGCAGTACTTC
TRBJ2-2	TRBV10-3	TRBD2	NA	CAITVGGATNTEELFF	TGTGCCATCACCGTCGGGGGGGCCACCAACACCGAGGAGCTGTTTTTT
TRBJ2-7	TRBV28	NA	NA	CASSYLWDSQTVNGQYF	TGTGCCAGCAGTTACCTTTGGGACTCCCAAACTGTCAATGGGCAGTACTTC
TRBJ2-7	TRBV27	TRBD1	NA	CASSLSSRGHEQYF	TGTGCCAGCAGTTTATCGTCAAGGGGGCACGAGCAGTACTTC
TRBJ1-3	TRBV29-1	NA	NA	CSANGGSGDTIYF	TGCAGCGCGAACGGAGGCTCTGGAGACACCATATATTTT
TRBJ2-5	TRBV7-9	NA	few	CASSLFPSTGQETQYF	TGTGCCAGCAGCTTATTCCCGTCGACAGGACAAGAGACCCAGTACTTC
TRBJ2-1	TRBV20-1	NA	NA	CSATQWESPYNERFF	TGCAGTGCTACCCAATGGGAGAGCCCCTACAATGAGCGGTTCTTC